This T cell receptor beta chain comes out of a study of cytomegalovirus exposure and HLA in healthy donors. Measured with immunoSEQ multiplex PCR; TCRdb has only the in-frame clones, and not every one. The sample has 250,000 to 350,000 clones, roughly 85% seen once; the top ten hold 0.65% to 0.85%. The CDR3 sequence is 13 residues long. CDR1 and CDR2 from the germline V gene are SGHVS and FNYEAQ. The trim removed 2 bases at V and 5 bases at J, leaving 0 bases unmatched. The rearrangement joins TRBV7-6 to TRBJ1-5, with TRBD1 identical over 7 bases. The sample consisted of PBMCs. The TCR was taken from a woman in her late teens or twenties in good health and CMV-seronegative. The chain's CDR3 is CASSLQGDQPQHF. The CDR3 region has the DNA TGTGCCAGCAGCTTACAGGGGGATCAGCCCCAGCATTTT.